The clone carrying this T cell receptor beta chain came up a few times. Its antigen remains unknown. The V and J ends lost 1 base and 6 bases, in that order; junction bases with no gene match: 4. The germline CDR1 and CDR2 sequences are SGHNT and YYREEE (reference sequence). The CDR3 contains 14 residues. The authors reverse transcribed all of the isolated RNA, so sequencing captured expressed TCRB transcripts. Only in-frame clones appear in the TCRdb table, and some are missing; sequencing was by immunoSEQ multiplex PCR. The sample lists 250,000 to 350,000 clones; roughly 13% were seen once. The collection from each donor was one heparinised blood draw averaging roughly 0.11 L. The data belong to a study of beta chain features in type 1 diabetes. Study results and caveats: A greater similarity of naive, central memory and Treg TCRB repertoires was seen among patients than among healthy donors. TCRB CDR3s from Type 1 diabetes patients were moderately but significantly shorter in all four CD4+ subsets. Junctions at VDJ sites from type 1 diabetes patients had fewer insertions and more deletions.

This receptor was identified in a man younger than 45 with type 1 diabetes. Sequenced sample: naive CD4+ T cells from blood. This sequence joins TRBV5-4 and TRBJ2-4; 7 bases are a match to TRBD1. This chain's CDR3 is CASSLNRGGNIQYF. The CDR3 nucleotides read TGTGCCAGCAGCTTGAACAGGGGCGGAAACATTCAGTACTTC.